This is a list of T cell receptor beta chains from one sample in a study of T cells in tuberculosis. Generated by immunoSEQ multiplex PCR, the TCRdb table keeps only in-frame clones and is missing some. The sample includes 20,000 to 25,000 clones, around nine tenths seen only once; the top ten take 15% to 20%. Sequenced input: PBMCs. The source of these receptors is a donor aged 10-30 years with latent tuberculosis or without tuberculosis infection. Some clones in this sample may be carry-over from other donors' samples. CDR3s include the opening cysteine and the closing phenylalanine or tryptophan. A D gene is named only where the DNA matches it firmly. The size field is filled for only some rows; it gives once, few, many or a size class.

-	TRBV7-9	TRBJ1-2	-	CASSRDNFRYTF	TGTGCCAGCAGCAGGGACAATTTTAGGTACACCTTC
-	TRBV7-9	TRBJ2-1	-	CASSPKTQGQDEQFF	TGTGCCAGCAGCCCCAAGACCCAGGGGCAGGATGAGCAGTTCTTC
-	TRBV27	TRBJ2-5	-	CASSLSLGAALQETQYF	TGTGCCAGCAGTTTATCGCTTGGGGCAGCCTTGCAAGAGACCCAGTACTTC
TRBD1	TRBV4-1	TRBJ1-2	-	CASSQEGQAVNYGYTF	TGCGCCAGCAGCCAGGAAGGACAGGCCGTTAACTATGGCTACACCTTC
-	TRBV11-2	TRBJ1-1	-	CASSLDQGTEAFF	TGTGCCAGCAGCTTAGATCAGGGGACTGAAGCTTTCTTT
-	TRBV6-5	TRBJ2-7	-	CASSRGGDAYEQYF	TGTGCCAGCAGCCGGGGCGGGGACGCCTACGAGCAGTACTTC
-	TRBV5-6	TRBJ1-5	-	CASSPGEFLPQHF	TGTGCCAGCAGCCCCGGGGAATTTTTGCCCCAGCATTTT
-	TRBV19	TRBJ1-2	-	CASSIRGRGPAAYGYTF	TGTGCCAGTAGTATAAGAGGGCGGGGACCAGCCGCCTATGGCTACACCTTC
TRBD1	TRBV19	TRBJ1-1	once	CASSRTGLNTEAFF	TGTGCCAGTAGCCGGACAGGTTTGAACACTGAAGCTTTCTTT
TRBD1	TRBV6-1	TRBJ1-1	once	CASKRTGGNTEAFF	TGTGCCAGCAAACGGACAGGGGGGAACACTGAAGCTTTCTTT
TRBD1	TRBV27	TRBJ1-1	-	CASSLQGAVSEAFF	TGTGCCAGCAGTTTACAGGGGGCGGTTAGTGAAGCTTTCTTT
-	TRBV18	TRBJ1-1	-	CASSPSGNTEAFF	TGTGCCAGCTCACCATCAGGGAACACTGAAGCTTTCTTT
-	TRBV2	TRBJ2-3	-	CASSELGRATDTQYF	TGTGCCAGCAGTGAATTGGGCAGGGCCACAGATACGCAGTATTTT
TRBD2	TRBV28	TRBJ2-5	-	CASSQQWTSGNGETQYF	TGTGCCAGCAGTCAGCAGTGGACTAGCGGGAACGGAGAGACCCAGTACTTC
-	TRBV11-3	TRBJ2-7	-	CASSLGGQSYEQYF	TGTGCCAGCAGCTTGGGGGGGCAGTCCTACGAGCAGTACTTC
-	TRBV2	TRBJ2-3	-	CASSEAGGTDTQYF	TGTGCCAGCAGTGAGGCTGGGGGGACAGATACGCAGTATTTT
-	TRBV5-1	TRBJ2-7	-	CASSLLGAGPYEQYF	TGCGCCAGCAGCTTACTGGGGGCAGGGCCATACGAGCAGTACTTC
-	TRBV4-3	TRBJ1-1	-	CASSPREAPPGNTEAFF	TGCGCCAGCAGCCCCAGAGAGGCCCCCCCCGGGAACACTGAAGCTTTCTTT
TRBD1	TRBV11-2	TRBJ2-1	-	CASSFPTGGLYNEQFF	TGTGCCAGCAGCTTTCCGACAGGGGGCCTCTACAATGAGCAGTTCTTC
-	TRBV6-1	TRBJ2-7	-	CASSVSITYEQYF	TGTGCCAGCAGTGTCAGTATCACCTACGAGCAGTACTTC
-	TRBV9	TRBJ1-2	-	CASSVVQQGNYGYTF	TGTGCCAGCAGCGTAGTCCAACAGGGTAACTATGGCTACACCTTC
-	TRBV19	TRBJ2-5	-	CASSYGGETQYF	TGTGCCAGTAGTTACGGGGGAGAGACCCAGTACTTC
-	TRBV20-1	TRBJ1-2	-	CSASGVGYTF	TGCAGTGCTTCAGGGGTTGGCTACACCTTC
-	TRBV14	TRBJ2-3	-	CASSQDIFLLGDTQYF	TGTGCCAGCAGCCAAGATATATTCTTGCTCGGAGATACGCAGTATTTT
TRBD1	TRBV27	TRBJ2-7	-	CASSLNRGYDEQYF	TGTGCCAGCAGTTTAAACAGGGGTTATGACGAGCAGTACTTC
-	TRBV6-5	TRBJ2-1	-	CASSATGLHNEQFF	TGTGCCAGCAGTGCCACGGGACTTCACAATGAGCAGTTCTTC
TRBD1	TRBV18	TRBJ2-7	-	CASSPGQGAIYEQYF	TGTGCCAGCTCCCCTGGACAGGGGGCGATCTACGAGCAGTACTTC
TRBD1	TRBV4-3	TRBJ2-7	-	CASSQWDRVDYEQYF	TGCGCCAGCAGCCAATGGGACAGGGTTGACTACGAGCAGTACTTC
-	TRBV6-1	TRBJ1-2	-	CASSQVANYGYTF	TGTGCCAGCAGTCAAGTCGCTAACTATGGCTACACCTTC
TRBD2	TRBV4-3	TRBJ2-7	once	CASSQVRLAGVYEQYF	TGCGCCAGCAGCCAAGTTCGACTAGCGGGAGTCTACGAGCAGTACTTC
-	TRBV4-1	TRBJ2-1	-	CASSQDPGRPSYNEQFF	TGCGCCAGCAGCCAAGACCCAGGGCGCCCCTCCTACAATGAGCAGTTCTTC
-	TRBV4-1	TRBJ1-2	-	CASSQIHRDNNGYTF	TGCGCCAGCAGCCAAATCCATCGGGACAATAACGGCTACACCTTC
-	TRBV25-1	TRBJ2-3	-	CASSEFVTGLGDTQYF	TGTGCCAGCAGTGAATTTGTTACGGGATTGGGGGATACGCAGTATTTT
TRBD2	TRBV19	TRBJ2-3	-	CASSIRGVSGGKSTDTQYF	TGTGCCAGTAGTATACGAGGTGTGTCGGGGGGTAAGAGCACAGATACGCAGTATTTT
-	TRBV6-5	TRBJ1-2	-	CASKGRDTTNYGYTF	TGTGCCAGCAAAGGACGGGACACCACTAACTATGGCTACACCTTC
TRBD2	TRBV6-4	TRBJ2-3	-	CASSPTSGSTDTQYF	TGTGCCAGCAGCCCGACTAGCGGGAGCACAGATACGCAGTATTTT
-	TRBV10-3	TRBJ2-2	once	CAISRLTGELFF	TGTGCCATCAGCAGGTTGACCGGGGAGCTGTTTTTT
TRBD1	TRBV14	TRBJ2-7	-	CASSPSGTGPYEQYF	TGTGCCAGCAGCCCTTCCGGGACAGGGCCCTACGAGCAGTACTTC
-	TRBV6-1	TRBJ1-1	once	CASSEVKGVTEAFF	TGTGCCAGCAGTGAAGTAAAAGGGGTAACTGAAGCTTTCTTT
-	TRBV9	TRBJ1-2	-	CASSVGSKLYGYTF	TGTGCCAGCAGCGTAGGGTCCAAACTCTATGGCTACACCTTC
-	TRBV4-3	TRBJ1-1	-	CASSQGVRARTEAFF	TGCGCCAGCAGCCAAGGGGTCAGGGCAAGGACTGAAGCTTTCTTT
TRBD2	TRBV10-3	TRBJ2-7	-	CAISSPSGGAWEQYF	TGTGCCATCAGTAGTCCTAGCGGGGGGGCGTGGGAGCAGTACTTC
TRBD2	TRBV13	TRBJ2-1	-	CASSLDPSGPYNEQFF	TGTGCCAGCAGCTTAGATCCTAGCGGACCCTACAATGAGCAGTTCTTC
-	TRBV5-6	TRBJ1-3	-	CASSLETVSGNTIYF	TGTGCCAGCAGCTTGGAGACAGTCTCTGGAAACACCATATATTTT
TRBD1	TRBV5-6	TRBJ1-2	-	CASSAQGLRGYTF	TGTGCCAGCAGCGCACAGGGGCTCCGTGGCTACACCTTC
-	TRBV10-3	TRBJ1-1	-	CAISEGLNTEAFF	TGTGCCATCAGTGAGGGACTAAACACTGAAGCTTTCTTT